The 28 T cell receptor beta chains reported below all come from one sample, sequenced in a study of PD-L1 blockade in urothelial cancer. Assay: immunoSEQ multiplex PCR; the TCRdb copy retains only in-frame clones and omits some. The sample consists of more than 30,000 clones, approximately 80% of them appearing once. Specimen: PBMCs, collected around atezolizumab (anti-PD-L1) treatment. These receptors were collected from a man aged 55 to 70 with urothelial cancer.

The sample holds a few counts of this clone. The chain carries TRBV5-1 and TRBJ1-4; possible D gene TRBD1, 5 bases. The CDR3 extends over 12 amino acids. Trimming cost V 0 bases and J 13 bases, with 10 bases left between them. Germline V gene data show CDR1 as SGHRS and CDR2 as YFSETQ. Here the CDR3 DNA reads TGCGCCAGCAGCTTGGACCGGAGGGGACTGTTTTTT. Translated, it gives CASSLDRRGLFF.

The gene calls are TRBV5-5 and TRBJ1-5; 9 bases line up with TRBD1. J was trimmed by 5 bases and V by 5 bases; bases with no gene match: 5. Germline V gives CDR1 SGHKS, CDR2 YYEKEE (reference sequence). The length of the CDR3 is 14 residues. The CDR3 loop is CASSWTGVDQPQHF. For the CDR3, the DNA is TGTGCCAGCAGTTGGACAGGGGTCGATCAGCCCCAGCATTTT.

CDR3 protein: CASSTGSGANVLTF. In DNA, the CDR3 is TGCGCCAGCAGCACTGGCTCTGGGGCCAACGTCCTGACTTTC. The chain links TRBV5-1 to TRBJ2-6; D ambiguous. Germline V gene data show CDR1 as SGHRS and CDR2 as YFSETQ. This CDR3 comprises 14 residues. The germline V and J ends were trimmed by 4 bases and 0 bases, with 5 bases remaining between them.

This clone was detected a few times. The chain employs TRBV18 and TRBJ1-1; D gene ambiguous. The germline V gene encodes CDR1 KGHSH and CDR2 LQKENI. This CDR3 is 11 amino acids long. Trimming stripped 5 bases from V and 8 bases from J, with 9 bases between. CDR3 residues: CASSSYSEAFF. CDR3 bases: TGTGCCAGCTCAAGTTACAGCGAAGCTTTCTTT.

The chain joins TRBV21-1 to TRBJ1-4; the table gives TRBD1 as D, unverified against the DNA. TRBV21-1 constitutes a pseudogene. CDR3 size: 15 residues. Here the CDR3 reads CASTPTGTGGEKLFF. Written as DNA, the CDR3 is TGTGCCAGCACCCCCACCGGGACAGGGGGTGAAAAACTGTTTTTT.

The rearrangement joins TRBV19 to TRBJ2-6; TRBD1 aligns across 9 bases. With V trimmed by 8 bases and J by 2 bases, 10 bases remained unmatched. The CDR3 contains 17 residues. The germline CDR1 and CDR2 sequences are LNHDA and SQIVND (reference sequence). CDR3 sequence (DNA): TGTGCCAGTGTTCGGACAGGGGATAAGGCTGGGGCCAACGTCCTGACTTTC. It specifies CASVRTGDKAGANVLTF.

The V gene is TRBV9, the J gene TRBJ2-2; TRBD1 aligns across 9 bases. CDR3 size: 15 residues. V shed 4 bases and J 6 bases; nucleotides not matched to a gene: 7. The germline V gene encodes CDR1 SGDLS and CDR2 YYNGEE. The CDR3 bases are TGTGCCAGCAGCCCACAGGGGGCGGTCGCCGGGGAGCTGTTTTTT. Its protein is CASSPQGAVAGELFF. The full variable domain, completed using reference TRBV9 and TRBJ2-2, is DSGVTQTPKHLITATGQRVTLRCSPRSGDLSVYWYQQSLDQGLQFLIQYYNGEERAKGNILERFSAQQFPDLHSELNLSSLELGDSALYFCASSPQGAVAGELFFGEGSRLTVL.

J is TRBJ2-7 and V is TRBV27; D is possibly TRBD1 (6 bases). Germline assignment: CDR1 MNHEY and CDR2 SMNVEV (reference sequence). Between the trimmed V and J ends, which lost 6 bases and 6 bases, there was a span of 18 bases. The CDR3 is 14 amino acids. The CDR3: CASRLQGNSLEQYF. The CDR3 nucleotides are TGTGCCAGCAGGCTACAGGGAAATTCCCTCGAGCAGTACTTC.

The V call is TRBV19, the J call TRBJ1-1, with TRBD1 as a possible D gene (5 bases). Germline V gene data show CDR1 as LNHDA and CDR2 as SQIVND (reference sequence). The CDR3 is made up of 16 amino acids. V was trimmed by 2 bases and J by 0 bases, leaving 13 bases between them. The CDR3, as DNA: TGTGCCAGTAGTATATCTGGACGGACACTGAACACTGAAGCTTTCTTT. Amino acids: CASSISGRTLNTEAFF.

This CDR3 reads CASSRQPGTIYSGANVLTF. The CDR3 nucleotides read TGTGCCAGCAGCCGACAGCCGGGGACAATATACTCTGGGGCCAACGTCCTGACTTTC. The chain couples TRBV9 to TRBJ2-6, with D perhaps TRBD1 (6 bases). Germline V gene data show CDR1 as SGDLS and CDR2 as YYNGEE. This CDR3 is 19 amino acids long. With 4 bases removed from V and 0 bases from J, the gap between germline ends came to 20 bases. Together with reference TRBV9 and TRBJ2-6, the CDR3 gives the full variable domain: DSGVTQTPKHLITATGQRVTLRCSPRSGDLSVYWYQQSLDQGLQFLIQYYNGEERAKGNILERFSAQQFPDLHSELNLSSLELGDSALYFCASSRQPGTIYSGANVLTFGAGSRLTVL.

The chain recombines TRBV13 with TRBJ2-1, with a possible D match to TRBD2 (6 bases). Germline V gene lookup returns CDR1 PRHDT and CDR2 FYEKMQ (reference sequence). V lost 5 bases to trimming and J lost 10 bases, with 21 bases between them. The CDR3 totals 15 residues. As DNA, the CDR3 is TGTGCCAGCAGCACCCGGGACTCCCAGGGCGGGGAGCAGTTCTTC. As protein: CASSTRDSQGGEQFF.

This clone has a single count. The V gene is TRBV9, the J gene TRBJ1-2; D is undetermined. The germline CDR1 and CDR2 sequences are SGDLS and YYNGEE. Trimming pared 0 bases from V and 1 base from J, leaving 7 bases between. The CDR3 is made up of 14 amino acids. The CDR3 protein is CASSVGRRNYGYTF. DNA for the CDR3: TGTGCCAGCAGCGTAGGGAGGCGTAACTATGGCTACACCTTC.

The rearrangement links TRBV11-3 to TRBJ2-1; 9 bases are shared with TRBD1. In germline, CDR1 is SGHNT, CDR2 YENEEA. Trimming took 4 bases from V and 6 from J; bases not matched to a gene: 4. CDR3 length equals 14 residues. The CDR3 reads CASSSGTGRNEQFF. In nucleotides, the CDR3 is TGTGCCAGCAGCTCCGGGACAGGGCGCAATGAGCAGTTCTTC.

V is TRBV9 and J is TRBJ2-3; no clear D. This CDR3 spans 14 amino acids. The germline V gene encodes CDR1 SGDLS and CDR2 YYNGEE. The V gene lost 2 bases and the J gene lost 1 base, with 8 bases spanning the gap. The CDR3 protein is CASSVSLGTDTQYF. Written as DNA, the CDR3 is TGTGCCAGCAGCGTGTCCCTAGGCACAGATACGCAGTATTTT.

On this clone itself: Mismatch with germline at one junction end may stem from a read error. J is TRBJ1-1 and V is TRBV6-4; D not certain. The CDR3 is 13 residues long. Germline-derived CDR1 and CDR2 are MRHNA and SNTAGT. The CDR3 DNA reads as TGTGCCAGCAGGAGAACGGAGAACACTGAAGCTTCCTTT. Translated: CASRRTENTEASF.

The genes are TRBV19 and TRBJ2-5; TRBD1 aligns across 7 bases. The CDR3 loop spans 13 amino acids. The V and J ends lost 6 bases and 2 bases, in that order; junction bases with no gene match: 3. Germline V lookup: CDR1 LNHDA, CDR2 SQIVND (reference sequence). CDR3 in amino acids: CASRTGQQETQYF. The CDR3 DNA is TGTGCCAGTAGAACGGGACAGCAAGAGACCCAGTACTTC.

The chain links TRBV6-4 to TRBJ1-1; the D gene is possibly TRBD1 (5 bases). The CDR3 length is 13 residues. Per germline, CDR1 MRHNA and CDR2 SNTAGT. Trimming cost V 6 bases and J 1 base, with 9 bases left between them. CDR3 DNA: TGTGCCAGCAGCGTCAGGGAGAACACTGAAGCTTTCTTT. It is translated as CASSVRENTEAFF.

The V and J genes are TRBV4-1 and TRBJ2-5; TRBD1 is a possible D gene (6 bases). Deletions cut 3 bases from V and 5 bases from J, with 13 bases between. This CDR3 is 14 amino acids long. CDR1 and CDR2 from the germline V gene are MGHRA and YSYEKL. Here the CDR3 DNA reads TGCGCCAGCAGCCAGGGGACAACCAAGGAGACCCAGTACTTC. Translation: CASSQGTTKETQYF.

The chain is built from TRBV9 and TRBJ1-2, with a possible D match to TRBD1 (6 bases). This CDR3 is built from 13 residues. CDR1 and CDR2 (germline): SGDLS, YYNGEE. V lost 2 bases and J lost 14, with 19 bases in between. Here the CDR3 reads CASSVLSGGALTF. CDR3 DNA: TGTGCCAGCAGCGTTCTGAGCGGGGGCGCCTTAACCTTC. Full variable domain (rest looked up from reference TRBV9 and TRBJ1-2): DSGVTQTPKHLITATGQRVTLRCSPRSGDLSVYWYQQSLDQGLQFLIQYYNGEERAKGNILERFSAQQFPDLHSELNLSSLELGDSALYFCASSVLSGGALTFGSGTRLTVV.

About this clone itself: The junction and the germline gene differ at one end; a read error may be behind it. The chain carries TRBV6-6 and TRBJ1-2; TRBD1 is a possible D gene (6 bases). The V gene's germline CDR1 is MNHNY and CDR2 SVGAGI (reference sequence). CDR3 length: 11 residues. CDR3 nucleotide sequence: TGTGCCAGCAGTTACATGGACAGCCACTCCTTC. It is translated as CASSYMDSHSF.

The V gene is TRBV11-2, the J gene TRBJ2-1; 7 bases line up with TRBD2. The CDR3 length is 15 residues. CDR1 is SGHAT and CDR2 is FQNNGV in the germline V gene. V shed 3 bases and J 7 bases; nucleotides not matched to a gene: 9. CDR3 sequence: CASSLREGRVNEQFF. The CDR3 DNA sequence: TGTGCCAGCAGCTTGAGGGAGGGCAGGGTGAATGAGCAGTTCTTC.

The chain's CDR3 is CASRDRGPTEAFF. CDR3 nucleotides: TGTGCCAGTAGGGACAGGGGGCCCACTGAAGCTTTCTTT. The genes are TRBV19 and TRBJ1-1, with 11 nucleotides matching TRBD1. J gave up 4 bases and V 6 bases, and 1 base lay outside the gene matches. The germline V gene encodes CDR1 LNHDA and CDR2 SQIVND (reference sequence). The CDR3 spans 13 residues.

The J gene is TRBJ2-2, the V gene TRBV2; D is possibly TRBD2 (5 bases). The germline V gene encodes CDR1 SNHLY and CDR2 FYNNEI. The CDR3 loop spans 13 amino acids. V dropped 10 bases and J dropped 5 bases, with 14 bases sitting between them. Written as DNA, the CDR3 is TGTGCCACTCGGACTGGAAATACCGGGGAGCTGTTTTTT. This codes for CATRTGNTGELFF.

This clone has only a few counts. In DNA, the CDR3 is TGTGCCAGCAGTACCACAGGGAAAGGGTACACCTTC. As protein: CASSTTGKGYTF. The chain recombines TRBV27 with TRBJ1-2; possibly TRBD1 for D (6 bases). The germline V gene encodes CDR1 MNHEY and CDR2 SMNVEV (reference sequence). Trimming pared 5 bases from V and 11 bases from J, leaving 15 bases between. The CDR3 has 12 residues.

This clone was seen only a few times. The chain uses TRBV6-4 and TRBJ1-1; D might be TRBD1 (5 bases). The germline V gene encodes CDR1 MRHNA and CDR2 SNTAGT. Trimming took off 4 bases at V and 1 base at J, with 13 bases between the two ends. This CDR3 has 15 amino acids. The CDR3 nucleotides are TGTGCCAGCAGTGTTGAATCCGACAGGAACACTGAAGCTTTCTTT. Its translation is CASSVESDRNTEAFF.

This clone occurred once. The chain uses TRBV27 and TRBJ1-1; 10 bases match TRBD1. The CDR3 sequence is 15 residues long. Germline assignment: CDR1 MNHEY and CDR2 SMNVEV (reference sequence). J lost 4 bases, V lost 5 bases, and 7 bases had no gene match. Written as DNA, the CDR3 is TGTGCCAGCAGTGAACGGGACAGGGGCGGCACTGAAGCTTTCTTT. Its protein product is CASSERDRGGTEAFF.

This chain connects TRBV4-3 to TRBJ1-1; no firm D call. The germline V gene encodes CDR1 LGHNA and CDR2 YSLEER. V lost 3 bases, J lost 1 base, and 9 bases lay in between. The CDR3 has 14 residues. The chain's CDR3 is CASSQGFSNTEAFF. The CDR3 DNA reads as TGCGCCAGCAGCCAGGGCTTTTCGAACACTGAAGCTTTCTTT.

The chain couples TRBV11-2 to TRBJ2-5; maybe TRBD1 (6 bases). Trimming shortened V by 2 bases and J by 2 bases, and 15 bases separated the two germline ends. This CDR3 comprises 16 residues. Germline-derived CDR1 and CDR2 are SGHAT and FQNNGV. The CDR3 region has the DNA TGTGCCAGCAGCTTAACAGGGTCCCCCGGTCAAGAGACCCAGTACTTC. Translated, it gives CASSLTGSPGQETQYF.